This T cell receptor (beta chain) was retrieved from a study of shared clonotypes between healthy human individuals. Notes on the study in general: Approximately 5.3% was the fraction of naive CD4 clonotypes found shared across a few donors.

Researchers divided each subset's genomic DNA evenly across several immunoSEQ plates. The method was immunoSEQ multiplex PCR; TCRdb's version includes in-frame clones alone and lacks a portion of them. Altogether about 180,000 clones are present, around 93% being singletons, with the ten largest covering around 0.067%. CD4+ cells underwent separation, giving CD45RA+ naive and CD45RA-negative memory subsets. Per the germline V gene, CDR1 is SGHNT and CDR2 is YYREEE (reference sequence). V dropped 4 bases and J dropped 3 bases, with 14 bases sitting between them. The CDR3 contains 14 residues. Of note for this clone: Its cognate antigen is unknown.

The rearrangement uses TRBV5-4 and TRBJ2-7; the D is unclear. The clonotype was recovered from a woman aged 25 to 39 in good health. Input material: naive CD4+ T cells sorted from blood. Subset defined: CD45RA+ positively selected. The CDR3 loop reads CASSLGRNDYEQYF. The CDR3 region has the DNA TGTGCCAGCAGCCTCGGACGCAACGACTACGAGCAGTACTTC.